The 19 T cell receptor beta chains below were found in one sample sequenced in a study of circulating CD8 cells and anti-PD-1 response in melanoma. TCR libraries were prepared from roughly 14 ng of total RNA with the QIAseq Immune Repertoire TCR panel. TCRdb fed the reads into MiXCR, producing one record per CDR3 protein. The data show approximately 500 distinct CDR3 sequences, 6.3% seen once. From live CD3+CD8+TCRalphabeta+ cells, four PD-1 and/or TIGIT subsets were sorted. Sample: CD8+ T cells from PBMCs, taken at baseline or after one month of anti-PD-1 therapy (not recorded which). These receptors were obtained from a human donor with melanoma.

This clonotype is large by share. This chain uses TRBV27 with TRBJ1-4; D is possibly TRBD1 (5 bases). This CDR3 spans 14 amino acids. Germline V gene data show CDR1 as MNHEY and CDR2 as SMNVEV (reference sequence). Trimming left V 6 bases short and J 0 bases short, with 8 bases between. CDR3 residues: CASSSGTTNEKLFF. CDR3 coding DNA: TGTGCCAGCAGCTCAGGGACAACTAATGAAAAACTGTTTTTT. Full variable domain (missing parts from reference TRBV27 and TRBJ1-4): EAQVTQNPRYLITVTGKKLTVTCSQNMNHEYMSWYRQDPGLGLRQIYYSMNVEVTDKGDVPEGYKVSRKEKRNFPLILESPSPNQTSLYFCASSSGTTNEKLFFGSGTQLSVL.

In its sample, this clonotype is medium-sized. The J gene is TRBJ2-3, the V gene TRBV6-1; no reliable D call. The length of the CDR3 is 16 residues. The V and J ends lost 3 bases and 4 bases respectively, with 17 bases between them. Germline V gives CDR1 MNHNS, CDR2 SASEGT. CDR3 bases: TGTGCCAGCAGTGAGTCCGGTCTGGATTCTCCAGATACGCAGTATTTT. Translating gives CASSESGLDSPDTQYF.

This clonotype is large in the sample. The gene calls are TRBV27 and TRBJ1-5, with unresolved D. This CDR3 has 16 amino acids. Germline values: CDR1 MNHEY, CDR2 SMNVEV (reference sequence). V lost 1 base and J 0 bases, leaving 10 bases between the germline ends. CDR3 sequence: CASSLLAANSNQPQHF. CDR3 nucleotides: TGTGCCAGCAGTTTATTGGCGGCTAATAGCAATCAGCCCCAGCATTTT.

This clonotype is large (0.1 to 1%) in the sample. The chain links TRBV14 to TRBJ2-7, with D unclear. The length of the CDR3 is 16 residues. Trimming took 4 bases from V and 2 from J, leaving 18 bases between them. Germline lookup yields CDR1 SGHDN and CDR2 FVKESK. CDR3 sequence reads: CASSLLDKKIAYEQYF. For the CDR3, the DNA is TGTGCCAGCAGCCTGCTGGATAAGAAAATAGCCTACGAGCAGTACTTC.

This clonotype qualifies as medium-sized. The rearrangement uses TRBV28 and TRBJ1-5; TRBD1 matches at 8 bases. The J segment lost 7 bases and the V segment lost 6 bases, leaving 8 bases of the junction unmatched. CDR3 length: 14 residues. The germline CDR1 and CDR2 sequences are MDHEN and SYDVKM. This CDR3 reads CASRNRGTGQPQHF. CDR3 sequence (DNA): TGTGCCAGCAGGAACAGGGGGACGGGGCAGCCCCAGCATTTT.

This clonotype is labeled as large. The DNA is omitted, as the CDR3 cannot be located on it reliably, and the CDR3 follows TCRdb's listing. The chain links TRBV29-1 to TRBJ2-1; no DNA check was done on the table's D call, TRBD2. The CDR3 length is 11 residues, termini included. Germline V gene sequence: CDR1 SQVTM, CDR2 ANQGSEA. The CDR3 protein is CSVGTGTLTDF.

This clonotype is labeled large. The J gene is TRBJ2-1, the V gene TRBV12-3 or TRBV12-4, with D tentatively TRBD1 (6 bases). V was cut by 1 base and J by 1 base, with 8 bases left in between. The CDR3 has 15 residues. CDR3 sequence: CASSLVGQSYNEQFF. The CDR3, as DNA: TGTGCCAGCAGTTTAGTCGGACAGTCCTACAATGAGCAGTTCTTC.

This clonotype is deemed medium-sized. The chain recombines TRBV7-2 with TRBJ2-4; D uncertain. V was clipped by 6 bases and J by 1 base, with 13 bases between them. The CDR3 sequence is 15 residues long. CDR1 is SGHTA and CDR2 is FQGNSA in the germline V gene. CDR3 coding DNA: TGTGCCAGCAGAACCCAACAAGGGGCCAAAAACATTCAGTACTTC. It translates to CASRTQQGAKNIQYF.

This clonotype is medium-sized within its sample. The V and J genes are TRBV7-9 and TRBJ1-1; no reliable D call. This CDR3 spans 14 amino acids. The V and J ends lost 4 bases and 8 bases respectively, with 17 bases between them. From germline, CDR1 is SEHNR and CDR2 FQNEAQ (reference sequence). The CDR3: CASSSREEPQEAFF. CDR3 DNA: TGTGCCAGCAGCTCCCGGGAGGAACCGCAGGAAGCTTTCTTT.

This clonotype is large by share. The CDR3 loop is CASSQTGVGQPQHF. Written as DNA, the CDR3 is TGTGCCAGCAGTCAGACAGGGGTGGGGCAGCCCCAGCATTTT. V and J are TRBV2 and TRBJ1-5; 8 bases line up with TRBD1. The V segment lost 5 bases and the J segment 7 bases; nucleotides outside the gene matches: 7. The CDR3 totals 14 residues. Germline V gives CDR1 SNHLY, CDR2 FYNNEI.

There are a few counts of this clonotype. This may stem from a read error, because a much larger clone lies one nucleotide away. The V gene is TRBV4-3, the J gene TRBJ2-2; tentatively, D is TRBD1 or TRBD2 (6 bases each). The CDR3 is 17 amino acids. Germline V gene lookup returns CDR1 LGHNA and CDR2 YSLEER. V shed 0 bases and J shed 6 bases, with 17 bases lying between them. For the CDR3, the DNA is TGCGCCAGCAGCCAAGATGTGCCAGGGGAGGATGCCGGGGAGCTGTTTTTT. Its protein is CASSQDVPGEDAGELFF.

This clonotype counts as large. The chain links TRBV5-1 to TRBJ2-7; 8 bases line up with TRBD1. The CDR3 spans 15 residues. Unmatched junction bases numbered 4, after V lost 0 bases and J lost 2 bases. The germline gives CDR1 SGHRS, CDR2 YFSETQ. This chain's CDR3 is CASSLAQGATYEQYF. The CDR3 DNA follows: TGCGCCAGCAGCTTGGCGCAGGGGGCAACCTACGAGCAGTACTTC.

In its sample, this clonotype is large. In DNA, the CDR3 is TGTGCCAGCAGCCCGGGACAGAGCGGCTCTGGGGCCAACGTCCTGACTTTC. Encoded protein: CASSPGQSGSGANVLTF. This chain links TRBV7-3 with TRBJ2-6; TRBD1 matches 7 bases. From germline, CDR1 is SGHTA and CDR2 FQGTGA. V lost 5 bases, J lost 0 bases, and 7 bases stayed unmatched. This CDR3 comprises 17 residues.

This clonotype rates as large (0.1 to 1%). CDR3 DNA: TGTGCCAGCAGTGAAATTCGTAAGGTAGCGGGGGACACCGGGGAGCTGTTTTTT. Protein sequence: CASSEIRKVAGDTGELFF. The J gene is TRBJ2-2, the V gene TRBV25-1, with TRBD2 matching over 9 bases. The CDR3 extends over 18 amino acids. With V trimmed by 2 bases and J by 3 bases, 10 bases remained unmatched. CDR1 and CDR2 from the germline V gene are MGHDK and SYGVNS. The full variable domain, rest sourced from reference TRBV25-1 and TRBJ2-2, is EADIYQTPRYLVIGTGKKITLECSQTMGHDKMYWYQQDPGMELHLIHYSYGVNSTEKGDLSSESTVSRIRTEHFPLTLESARPSHTSQYLCASSEIRKVAGDTGELFFGEGSRLTVL.

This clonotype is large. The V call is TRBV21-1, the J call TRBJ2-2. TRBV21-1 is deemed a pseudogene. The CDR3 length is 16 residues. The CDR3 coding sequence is TGTGCCAGCAGCAAAGATAAGGGAACGGGCACCGGGGAGCTGTTTTTT. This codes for CASSKDKGTGTGELFF.

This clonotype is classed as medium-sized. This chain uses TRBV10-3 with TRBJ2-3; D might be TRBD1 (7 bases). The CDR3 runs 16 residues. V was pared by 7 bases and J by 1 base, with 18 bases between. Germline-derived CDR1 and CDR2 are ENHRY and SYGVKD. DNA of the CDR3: TGTGCCATCAAAGGGAGTGGAGGGGGCGGCACAGATACGCAGTATTTT. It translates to CAIKGSGGGGTDTQYF.

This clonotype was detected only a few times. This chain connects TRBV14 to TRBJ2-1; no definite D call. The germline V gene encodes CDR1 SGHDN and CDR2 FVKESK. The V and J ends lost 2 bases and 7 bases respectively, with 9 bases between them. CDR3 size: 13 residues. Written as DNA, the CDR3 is TGTGCCAGCAGCCAAAACACGTGGAATGAGCAGTTCTTC. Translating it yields CASSQNTWNEQFF.

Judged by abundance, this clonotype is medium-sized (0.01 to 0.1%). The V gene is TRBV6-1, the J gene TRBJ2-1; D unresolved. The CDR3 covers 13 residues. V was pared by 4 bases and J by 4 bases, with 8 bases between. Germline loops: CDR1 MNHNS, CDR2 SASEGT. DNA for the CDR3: TGTGCCAGCAGTGGCAAGGAGTACAATGAGCAGTTCTTC. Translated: CASSGKEYNEQFF.

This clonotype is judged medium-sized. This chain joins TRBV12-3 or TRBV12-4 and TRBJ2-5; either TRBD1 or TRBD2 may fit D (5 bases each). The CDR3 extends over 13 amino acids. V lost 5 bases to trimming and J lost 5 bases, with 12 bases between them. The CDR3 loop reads CASSLPEGETQYF. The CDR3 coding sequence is TGTGCCAGCAGTCTCCCTGAGGGGGAGACCCAGTACTTC.